The clone carrying this T cell receptor (beta chain) was recorded a few times. The antigen is undetermined. Germline assignment: CDR1 SEHNR and CDR2 FQNEAQ (reference sequence). The CDR3 consists of 15 residues. Trimming shortened V by 2 bases and J by 5 bases, and 10 bases separated the two germline ends. This record comes from a study of CD8 T cells in ankylosing spondylitis. Findings and limits, study-wide: Seemingly distinctive of ankylosing spondylitis blood was a TCR beta motif formed by eight highly homologous variants. Relatively rare in peripheral blood, disease-linked clones were also CD8+. Reportedly, significant enrichment of disease-linked clones occurred in matched ankylosing spondylitis synovial fluid.

TCRdb reprocessed the 5' RACE reads via MiXCR and lists one record per CDR3 protein. The repertoire consists of more than 650,000 distinct CDR3 sequences, with about 12% occurring once and the leading ten covering 0.51%. The sequenced material came from blood, either unsorted or a sorted T cell fraction (not recorded which). The source of this sequence is a male donor with ankylosing spondylitis. The chain links TRBV7-9 to TRBJ1-6, with D possibly TRBD1 on 5 matching bases. CDR3 bases: TGTGCCAGCAGCTTATTGGGGGGAGATAATTCACCCCTCCACTTT. This sequence encodes CASSLLGGDNSPLHF.